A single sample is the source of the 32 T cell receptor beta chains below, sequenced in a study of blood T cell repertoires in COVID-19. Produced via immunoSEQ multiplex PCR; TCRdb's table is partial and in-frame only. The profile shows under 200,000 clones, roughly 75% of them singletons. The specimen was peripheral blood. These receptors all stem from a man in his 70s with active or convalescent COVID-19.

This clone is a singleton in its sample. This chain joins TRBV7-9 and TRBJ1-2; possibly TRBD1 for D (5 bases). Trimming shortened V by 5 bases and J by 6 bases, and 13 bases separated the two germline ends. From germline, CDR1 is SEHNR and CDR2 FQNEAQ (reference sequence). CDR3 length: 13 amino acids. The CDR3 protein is CASSQGRIDGYTF. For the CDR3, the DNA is TGTGCCAGCAGCCAGGGCAGGATCGATGGCTACACCTTC.

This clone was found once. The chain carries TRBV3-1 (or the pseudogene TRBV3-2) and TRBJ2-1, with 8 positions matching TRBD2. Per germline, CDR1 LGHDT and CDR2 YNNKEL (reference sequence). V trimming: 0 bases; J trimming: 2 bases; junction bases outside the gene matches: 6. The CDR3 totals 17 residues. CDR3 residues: CASSQEGRGATYNEQFF. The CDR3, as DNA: TGTGCCAGCAGCCAAGAAGGGCGGGGGGCGACCTACAATGAGCAGTTCTTC.

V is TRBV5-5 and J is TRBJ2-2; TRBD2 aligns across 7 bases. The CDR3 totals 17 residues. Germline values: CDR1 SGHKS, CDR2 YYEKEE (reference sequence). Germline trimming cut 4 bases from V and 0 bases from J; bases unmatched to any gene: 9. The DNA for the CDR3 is TGTGCCAGCAGCCTCCGGGACTACACGTCGAACACCGGGGAGCTGTTTTTT. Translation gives CASSLRDYTSNTGELFF.

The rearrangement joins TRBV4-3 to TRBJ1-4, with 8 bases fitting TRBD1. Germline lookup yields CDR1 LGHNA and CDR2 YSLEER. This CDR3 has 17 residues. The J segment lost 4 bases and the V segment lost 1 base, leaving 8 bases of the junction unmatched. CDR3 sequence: CASSQGERTGGNEKLFF. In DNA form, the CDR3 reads TGCGCCAGCAGCCAAGGGGAGAGAACAGGGGGTAATGAAAAACTGTTTTTT.

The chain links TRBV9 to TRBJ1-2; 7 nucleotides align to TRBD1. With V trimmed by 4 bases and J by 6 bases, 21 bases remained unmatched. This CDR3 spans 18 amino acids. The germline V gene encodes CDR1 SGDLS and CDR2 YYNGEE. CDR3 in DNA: TGTGCCAGCAGCATGGGGGGTTCTGGGGACAGTTTGGTGAATGGCTACACCTTC. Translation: CASSMGGSGDSLVNGYTF. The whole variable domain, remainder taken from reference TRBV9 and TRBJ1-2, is DSGVTQTPKHLITATGQRVTLRCSPRSGDLSVYWYQQSLDQGLQFLIQYYNGEERAKGNILERFSAQQFPDLHSELNLSSLELGDSALYFCASSMGGSGDSLVNGYTFGSGTRLTVV.

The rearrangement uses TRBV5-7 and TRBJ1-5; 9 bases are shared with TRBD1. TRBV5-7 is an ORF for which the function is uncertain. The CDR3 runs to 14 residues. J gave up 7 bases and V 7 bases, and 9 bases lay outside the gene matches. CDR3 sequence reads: CASDRGQGAQPQHF. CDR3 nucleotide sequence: TGTGCCAGCGACCGGGGACAGGGTGCGCAGCCCCAGCATTTT.

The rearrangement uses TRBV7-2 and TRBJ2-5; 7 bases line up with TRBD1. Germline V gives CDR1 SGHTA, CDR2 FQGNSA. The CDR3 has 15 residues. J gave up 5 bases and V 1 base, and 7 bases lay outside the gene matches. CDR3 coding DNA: TGTGCCAGCAGCTTAGTGTTAGACAGGGCCGAGACCCAGTACTTC. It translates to CASSLVLDRAETQYF.

For the CDR3, the DNA is TGTGCCAGCAGCTGGGGACTAGCGGGACTTGGAGGTACGCAGTATTTT. Protein product: CASSWGLAGLGGTQYF. The chain is built from TRBV5-6 and TRBJ2-3; 13 bases line up with TRBD2. The germline CDR1 and CDR2 sequences are SGHDT and YYEEEE. The CDR3 totals 16 residues. V trimming: 3 bases; J trimming: 8 bases; junction bases outside the gene matches: 9.

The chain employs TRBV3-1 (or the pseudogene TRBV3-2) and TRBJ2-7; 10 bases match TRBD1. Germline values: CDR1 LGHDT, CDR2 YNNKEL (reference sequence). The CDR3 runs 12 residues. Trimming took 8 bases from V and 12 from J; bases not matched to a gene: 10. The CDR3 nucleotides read TGTGCCAGCGGTTCCGGGACAGGGGATTGGTACTTC. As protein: CASGSGTGDWYF.

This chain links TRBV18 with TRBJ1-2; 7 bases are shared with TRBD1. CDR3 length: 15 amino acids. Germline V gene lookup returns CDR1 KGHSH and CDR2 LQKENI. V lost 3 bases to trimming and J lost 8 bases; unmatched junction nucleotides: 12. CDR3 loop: CASSPPSRQGEGYTF. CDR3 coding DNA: TGTGCCAGCTCACCCCCATCACGACAGGGAGAAGGCTACACCTTC. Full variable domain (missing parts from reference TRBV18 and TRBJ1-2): NAGVMQNPRHLVRRRGQEARLRCSPMKGHSHVYWYRQLPEEGLKFMVYLQKENIIDESGMPKERFSAEFPKEGPSILRIQQVVRGDSAAYFCASSPPSRQGEGYTFGSGTRLTVV.

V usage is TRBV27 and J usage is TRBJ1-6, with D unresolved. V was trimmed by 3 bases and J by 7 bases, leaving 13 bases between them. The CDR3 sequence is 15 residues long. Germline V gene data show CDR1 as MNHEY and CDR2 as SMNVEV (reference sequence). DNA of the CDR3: TGTGCCAGCAGTTTCGAGGTCAGTCTGAATTCACCCCTCCACTTT. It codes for CASSFEVSLNSPLHF.

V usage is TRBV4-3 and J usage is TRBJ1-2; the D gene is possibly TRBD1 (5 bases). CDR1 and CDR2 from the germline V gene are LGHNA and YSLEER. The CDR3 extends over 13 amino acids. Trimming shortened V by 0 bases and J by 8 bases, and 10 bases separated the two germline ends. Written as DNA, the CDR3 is TGCGCCAGCAGCCAAGACAGGGAGGTCGGCTACACCTTC. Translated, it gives CASSQDREVGYTF.

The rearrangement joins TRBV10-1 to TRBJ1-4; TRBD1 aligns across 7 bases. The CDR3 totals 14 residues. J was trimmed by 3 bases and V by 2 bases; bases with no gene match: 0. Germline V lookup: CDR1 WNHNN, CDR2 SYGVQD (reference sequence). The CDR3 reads CASSEGTANEKLFF. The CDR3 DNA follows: TGCGCCAGCAGTGAGGGGACAGCTAATGAAAAACTGTTTTTT.

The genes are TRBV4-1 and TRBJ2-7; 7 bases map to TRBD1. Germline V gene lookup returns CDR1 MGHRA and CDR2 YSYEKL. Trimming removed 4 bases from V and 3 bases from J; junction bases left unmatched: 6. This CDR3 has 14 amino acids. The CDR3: CASSPDRVVYEQYF. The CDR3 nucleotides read TGCGCCAGCAGCCCTGACAGGGTAGTCTACGAGCAGTACTTC.

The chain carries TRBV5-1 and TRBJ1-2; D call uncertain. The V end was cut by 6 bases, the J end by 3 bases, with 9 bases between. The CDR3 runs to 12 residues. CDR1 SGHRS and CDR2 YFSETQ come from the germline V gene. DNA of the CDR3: TGCGCCAGCAAGAAGGGAGACTATGGCTACACCTTC. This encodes CASKKGDYGYTF.

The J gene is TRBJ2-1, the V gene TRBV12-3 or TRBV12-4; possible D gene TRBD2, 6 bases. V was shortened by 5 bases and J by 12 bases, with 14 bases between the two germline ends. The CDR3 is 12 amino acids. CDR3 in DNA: TGTGCCAGCAGTCAATTCCGGGACTGGCAGTTCTTC. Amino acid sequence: CASSQFRDWQFF.

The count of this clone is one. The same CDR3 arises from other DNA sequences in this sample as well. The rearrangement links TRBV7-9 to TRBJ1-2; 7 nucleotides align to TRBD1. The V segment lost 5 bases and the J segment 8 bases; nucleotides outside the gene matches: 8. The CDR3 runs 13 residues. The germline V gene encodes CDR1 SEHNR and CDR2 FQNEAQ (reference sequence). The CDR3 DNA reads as TGTGCCAGCAGCCTCCAGGGGGGAACCGGCTACACCTTC. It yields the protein CASSLQGGTGYTF.

The CDR3: CSVVQGEDTEAFF. The CDR3 bases are TGCAGCGTCGTACAGGGTGAGGACACTGAAGCTTTCTTT. The chain is built from TRBV29-1 and TRBJ1-1; D might be TRBD1 (6 bases). Germline V CDR1 and CDR2: SQVTM, ANQGSEA. The V and J ends lost 6 bases and 3 bases respectively, with 14 bases between them. The length of the CDR3 is 13 residues.

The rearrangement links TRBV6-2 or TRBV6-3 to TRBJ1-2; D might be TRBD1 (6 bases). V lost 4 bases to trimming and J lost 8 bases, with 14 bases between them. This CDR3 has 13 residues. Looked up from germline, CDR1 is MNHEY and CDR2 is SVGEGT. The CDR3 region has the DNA TGTGCCAGCAGTTCTACAGGGCCAAGAGGCTACACCTTC. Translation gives CASSSTGPRGYTF.

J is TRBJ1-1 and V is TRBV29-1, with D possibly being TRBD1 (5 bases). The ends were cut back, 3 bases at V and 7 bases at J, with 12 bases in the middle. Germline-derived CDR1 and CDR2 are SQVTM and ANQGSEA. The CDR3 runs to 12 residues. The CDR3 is CSVDNQGLEAFF. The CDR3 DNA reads TGCAGCGTTGATAACCAGGGCCTTGAAGCTTTCTTT.

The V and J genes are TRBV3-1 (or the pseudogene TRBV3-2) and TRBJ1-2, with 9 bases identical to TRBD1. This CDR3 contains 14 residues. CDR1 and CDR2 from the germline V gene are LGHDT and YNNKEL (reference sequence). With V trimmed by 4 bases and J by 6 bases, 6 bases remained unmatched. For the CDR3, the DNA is TGTGCCAGCAGCCCTGCGGGACAGGGCAATGGCTACACCTTC. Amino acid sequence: CASSPAGQGNGYTF.

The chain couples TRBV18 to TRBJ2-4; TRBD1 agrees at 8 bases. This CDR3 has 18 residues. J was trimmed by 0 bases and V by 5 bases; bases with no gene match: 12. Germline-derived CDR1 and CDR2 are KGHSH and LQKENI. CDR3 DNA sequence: TGTGCCAGCTCATGGCAGGGGGCCTTCTCTATAGCCAAAAACATTCAGTACTTC. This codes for CASSWQGAFSIAKNIQYF.

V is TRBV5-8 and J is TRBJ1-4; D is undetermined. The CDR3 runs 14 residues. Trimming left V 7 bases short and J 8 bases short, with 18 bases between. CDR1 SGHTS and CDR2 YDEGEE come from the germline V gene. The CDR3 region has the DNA TGTGCCAGCTCTCCGGAAGCGGTCGGGGAAAAACTGTTTTTT. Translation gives CASSPEAVGEKLFF.

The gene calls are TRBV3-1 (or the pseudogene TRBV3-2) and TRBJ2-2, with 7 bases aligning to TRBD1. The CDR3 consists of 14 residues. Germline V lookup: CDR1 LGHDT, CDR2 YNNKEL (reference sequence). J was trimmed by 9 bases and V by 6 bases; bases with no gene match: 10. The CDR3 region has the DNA TGTGCCAGCAGTTATCGACAGGGTAGCAGGGAGCTGTTTTTT. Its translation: CASSYRQGSRELFF.

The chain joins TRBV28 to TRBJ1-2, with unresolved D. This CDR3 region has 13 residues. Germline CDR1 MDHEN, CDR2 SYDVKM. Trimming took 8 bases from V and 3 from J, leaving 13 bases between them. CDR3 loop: CASGTGLYYGYTF. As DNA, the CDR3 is TGTGCCAGCGGCACCGGGTTGTACTATGGCTACACCTTC.

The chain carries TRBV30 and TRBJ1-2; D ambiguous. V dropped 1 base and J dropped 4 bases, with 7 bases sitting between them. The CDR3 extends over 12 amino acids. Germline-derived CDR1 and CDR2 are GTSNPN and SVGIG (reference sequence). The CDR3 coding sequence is TGTGCCTGGAGTGCCAATCCCTATGGCTACACCTTC. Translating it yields CAWSANPYGYTF.

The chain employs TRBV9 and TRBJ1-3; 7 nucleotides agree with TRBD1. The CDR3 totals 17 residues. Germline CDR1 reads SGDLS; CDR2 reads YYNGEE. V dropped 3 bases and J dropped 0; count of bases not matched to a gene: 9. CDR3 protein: CASSARGDRASGNTIYF. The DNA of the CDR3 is TGTGCCAGCAGCGCTAGGGGAGACAGGGCCTCTGGAAACACCATATATTTT.

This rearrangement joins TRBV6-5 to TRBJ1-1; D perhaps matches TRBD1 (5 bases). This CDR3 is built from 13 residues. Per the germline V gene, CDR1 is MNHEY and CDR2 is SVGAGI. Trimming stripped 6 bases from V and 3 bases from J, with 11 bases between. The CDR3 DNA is TGTGCCAGCAGATTTCGGGGGGACACTGAAGCTTTCTTT. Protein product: CASRFRGDTEAFF.

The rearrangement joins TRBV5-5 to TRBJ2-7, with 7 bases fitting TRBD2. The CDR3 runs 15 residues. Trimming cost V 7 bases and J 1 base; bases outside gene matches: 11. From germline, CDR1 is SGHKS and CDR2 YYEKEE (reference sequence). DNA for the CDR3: TGTGCCAGCGGGAGAGGCGGGAGAGGGTCCTACGAGCAGTACTTC. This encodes CASGRGGRGSYEQYF.

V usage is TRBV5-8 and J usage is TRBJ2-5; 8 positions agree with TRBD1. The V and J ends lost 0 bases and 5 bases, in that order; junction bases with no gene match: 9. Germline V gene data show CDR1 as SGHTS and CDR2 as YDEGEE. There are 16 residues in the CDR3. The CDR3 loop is CASSLGTGRGVETQYF. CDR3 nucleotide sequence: TGTGCCAGCAGCTTGGGGACAGGGAGAGGCGTGGAGACCCAGTACTTC.

This CDR3 is CASSQSNTQYF. The DNA for the CDR3 is TGTGCCAGCAGCCAATCAAATACGCAGTATTTT. V usage is TRBV7-8 and J usage is TRBJ2-3; D is unresolved. There are 11 residues in the CDR3. Trimming took off 5 bases at V and 7 bases at J, with 7 bases between the two ends. Germline CDR1 reads SGHVS; CDR2 reads FQNEAQ. The full variable domain, rest sourced from reference TRBV7-8 and TRBJ2-3, is GAGVSQSPRYKVAKRGQDVALRCDPISGHVSLFWYQQALGQGPEFLTYFQNEAQLDKSGLPSDRFFAERPEGSVSTLKIQRTQQEDSAVYLCASSQSNTQYFGPGTRLTVL.

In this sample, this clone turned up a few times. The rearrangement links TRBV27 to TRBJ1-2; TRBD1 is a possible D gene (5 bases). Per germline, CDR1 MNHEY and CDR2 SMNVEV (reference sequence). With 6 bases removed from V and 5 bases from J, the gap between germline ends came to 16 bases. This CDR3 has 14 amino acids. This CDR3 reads CASSTRGGGYGYTF. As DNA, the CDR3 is TGTGCCAGCAGCACCCGGGGGGGTGGGTATGGCTACACCTTC.